Listed below are T cell receptor beta chains from one sample, sequenced in a study of early T cells in non-severe SARS-CoV-2 infection. In TCRdb, the 5' RACE reads were re-called with MiXCR into one record per CDR3 protein. The top ten clones hold 10% of a sample with 50,000 or so distinct CDR3 sequences, approximately 13% of them seen once. Sample: whole blood. These TCRs come from an adult who was a healthcare worker with PCR-confirmed SARS-CoV-2 infection or an uninfected control (not recorded which). CDR3s include the opening cysteine and the closing phenylalanine or tryptophan. A D gene is named only where the DNA matches it firmly. Size is stated for part of the rows, as once, few or many counts, or as a class when the clone is expanded.

V	D	size	J	DNA	CDR3
TRBV29-1	NA	NA	TRBJ1-1	TGCAGTGCTGGGGGAGGAATGAACACTGAAGCTTTCTTT	CSAGGGMNTEAFF
TRBV11-1	TRBD1	many	TRBJ2-2	TGTGCCAGCAGCTTAGGACAGGGGTCCGGGGAGCTGTTTTTT	CASSLGQGSGELFF
TRBV2	NA	many	TRBJ2-4	TGTGCCAGCAGTGAAACCTTAGCCAAAAACATTCAGTACTTC	CASSETLAKNIQYF
TRBV4-1	NA	many	TRBJ1-6	TGCGCCAGCAGCCCGGGTCAGTCACCCCTCCACTTT	CASSPGQSPLHF
TRBV4-1	NA	NA	TRBJ1-1	TGCGCCAGCAGCCATCCGGACAGACCGTCGAACACTGAAGCTTTCTTT	CASSHPDRPSNTEAFF
TRBV7-4	TRBD2	NA	TRBJ2-5	TGTGCCAGCAGCTTAGAGGTGCGGGAGGAAGAGACCCAGTACTTC	CASSLEVREEETQYF
TRBV7-9	TRBD1	many	TRBJ1-5	TGTGCCAGCAGCTTAGGGTCAGGGGGAAATCAGCCCCAGCATTTT	CASSLGSGGNQPQHF
TRBV9	TRBD1	few	TRBJ2-1	TGTGCCAGCAGCGTAGCCCCGGGACAGGGCTACAATGAGCAGTTCTTC	CASSVAPGQGYNEQFF
TRBV5-1	TRBD1	few	TRBJ1-4	TGCGCCAGCAGCCCCAAGGGACAGAGATTTGAAAAACTGTTTTTT	CASSPKGQRFEKLFF
TRBV5-1	TRBD1	NA	TRBJ1-1	TGCGCCAGCAGCTTCAGGGGGGAGAACACTGAAGCTTTCTTT	CASSFRGENTEAFF
TRBV6-5	NA	many	TRBJ2-7	TGTGCCAGCAGAGGGACGGCGAGCTCCTACGAGCAGTACTTC	CASRGTASSYEQYF
TRBV4-2	TRBD2	NA	TRBJ2-7	TGTGCCAGCAGCCAACCCCAACTAGCGGGGGGTCCCTACGAGCAGTACTTC	CASSQPQLAGGPYEQYF
TRBV9	NA	many	TRBJ2-3	TGTGCCAGCAGCACTTCAGCGGACTACACAGATACGCAGTATTTT	CASSTSADYTDTQYF
TRBV7-9	TRBD1	NA	TRBJ2-7	TGTGCCAGCAGCTGGACAGGGGGATACGAGCAGTACTTC	CASSWTGGYEQYF
TRBV6-5	NA	NA	TRBJ2-2	TGTGCCAGCAGTTACAGGGGTGAGAACACCGGGGAGCTGTTTTTT	CASSYRGENTGELFF
TRBV5-6	NA	few	TRBJ1-6	TGTGCCAGCAGCTGGACGGTAGTCGGGGTCCCCCTCCACTTT	CASSWTVVGVPLHF
TRBV7-2	NA	NA	TRBJ2-7	TGTGCCAGCAGCTTAGTAGCCTACGAGCAGTACTTC	CASSLVAYEQYF
TRBV7-9	TRBD2	NA	TRBJ2-1	TGTGCCAGCAGCCTCGGACTAGCGGGTATGGATGAGCAGTTCTTC	CASSLGLAGMDEQFF
TRBV28	NA	once	TRBJ2-3	TGTGCCAGCACCACTTTGGATACGCAGTATTTT	CASTTLDTQYF
TRBV20-1	NA	many	TRBJ1-2	TGCAGTGCTAGGGGTGATCTGGTCTATGGCTACACCTTC	CSARGDLVYGYTF
TRBV3-1	NA	NA	TRBJ1-3	TGTGCCAGCAGCCAAGACGCAGGAACGGGAAACACCATATATTTT	CASSQDAGTGNTIYF
TRBV5-1	TRBD1	few	TRBJ1-1	TGCGCCAGCAGCTTCCAGGGGGAGGGCACTGAAGCTTTCTTT	CASSFQGEGTEAFF
TRBV30	NA	many	TRBJ2-1	TGTGCCTGGAGTCTACGGAGAAACTACAATGAGCAGTTCTTC	CAWSLRRNYNEQFF
TRBV10-2	NA	many	TRBJ2-1	TGCGCCAGCAGTGAGCCCCTTAGCTCCTACAATGAGCAGTTCTTC	CASSEPLSSYNEQFF
TRBV7-8	NA	NA	TRBJ2-1	TGTGCCAGCAGCCAATCCGGGGGCCTCCTGTACAATGTGCAGTTCTTC	CASSQSGGLLYNVQFF
TRBV9	NA	few	TRBJ2-1	TGTGCCAGCAGCCTCAGCGGTTCCAGGATCTACAATGAGCAGTTCTTC	CASSLSGSRIYNEQFF
TRBV5-4	TRBD2	many	TRBJ2-1	TGTGCCAGCAGCAGAAAGATAGCGGGAGGCAGCAATGAGCAGTTCTTC	CASSRKIAGGSNEQFF
TRBV20-1	NA	NA	TRBJ2-2	TGCAGTGCTACACAGCCGAACACCGGGGAGCTGTTTTTT	CSATQPNTGELFF
TRBV7-2	NA	NA	TRBJ2-2	TGTGCCAGCAGCTTGAGATCAGGGGCCGGGGAGCTGTTTTTT	CASSLRSGAGELFF
TRBV12-3/TRBV12-4	NA	many	TRBJ2-7	TGTGCCAGCCATGAGGGAGGTGAGCAGTACTTC	CASHEGGEQYF
TRBV27	NA	many	TRBJ1-4	TGTGCCAGCAGTTTATCTGACAGGTCTAATGAAAAACTGTTTTTT	CASSLSDRSNEKLFF
TRBV29-1	NA	NA	TRBJ2-5	TGCAGCGTAGAAGGCTACCAAGAGACCCAGTACTTC	CSVEGYQETQYF
TRBV7-8	NA	NA	TRBJ2-5	TGTGCCAGCAGCTTAGTACTGATAGCGGAGCAAGAGACCCAGTACTTC	CASSLVLIAEQETQYF
TRBV2	NA	few	TRBJ1-2	TGTGCCAGCAGTGAAGGGGCCTATGGCTACACCTTC	CASSEGAYGYTF
TRBV7-6	TRBD2	many	TRBJ2-5	TGTGCCAGCAGGCTAGCGGGGACAGAGACCCAGTACTTC	CASRLAGTETQYF
TRBV29-1	NA	few	TRBJ1-1	TGCAGCGTTTTCGACATTGAAGCTTTCTTT	CSVFDIEAFF
TRBV28	NA	NA	TRBJ1-2	TGTGTCAGCAGTTCCCGGACCTATGGCTACACCTTC	CVSSSRTYGYTF
TRBV12-3/TRBV12-4	NA	many	TRBJ1-1	TGTGCCAGCAGGTCGGTCACTGAAGCTTTCTTT	CASRSVTEAFF
TRBV28	NA	few	TRBJ2-1	TGTGCCAGCAGTTTAAGGCGGGCCGGATCCTACAATGAGCAGTTCTTC	CASSLRRAGSYNEQFF
TRBV14	NA	many	TRBJ1-6	TGTGCCAGCAGCCAAGGAGTCAGAGAAACACCCCTCCACTTT	CASSQGVRETPLHF
TRBV27	NA	many	TRBJ2-7	TGTGCCAGCAGTTCTCGGACGGGGACGGACTACGAGCAGTACTTC	CASSSRTGTDYEQYF
TRBV4-1	NA	many	TRBJ2-3	TGCGCCAGCAGCCAAGATGGTCTAGTCGTAGATACGCAGTATTTT	CASSQDGLVVDTQYF
TRBV7-2	TRBD2	few	TRBJ2-1	TGTGCCAGCAGCTCATCCGGGACTAGAAACAATGAGCAGTTCTTC	CASSSSGTRNNEQFF
TRBV30	NA	many	TRBJ2-3	TGTGCCTGGAGTGCGACTAGATTCAGCACAGATACGCAGTATTTT	CAWSATRFSTDTQYF
TRBV13	NA	NA	TRBJ1-1	TGTGCCAGCAGCGTTAAGGACATCAACACTGAAGCTTTCTTT	CASSVKDINTEAFF
TRBV5-1	NA	many	TRBJ1-2	TGCGCCAGCAGCTCTGACAGGATCGGAGGCTACACCTTC	CASSSDRIGGYTF
TRBV29-1	NA	NA	TRBJ2-3	TGCAGCGTGGAAATCAAACGAACAGATACGCAGTATTTT	CSVEIKRTDTQYF
TRBV3-1	TRBD1	many	TRBJ1-6	TGTGCCAGCAGCCCTGGGACAGGTGGGGGTTCACCCCTCCACTTT	CASSPGTGGGSPLHF
TRBV2	TRBD1	NA	TRBJ2-7	TGTGCCAGCAGTACTTCCGGGACAGGTTTCTACGAGCAGTACTTC	CASSTSGTGFYEQYF
TRBV5-1	NA	many	TRBJ1-1	TGCGCCAGCAGCTTGGGTGGGGGTCTGAACACTGAAGCTTTCTTT	CASSLGGGLNTEAFF
TRBV2	TRBD2	NA	TRBJ2-1	TGTGCCAGCAGTGATAGCGGGGGACGATTTAATGAGCAGTTCTTC	CASSDSGGRFNEQFF
TRBV18	NA	many	TRBJ1-2	TGTGCCAGCTCCCCCGGACGGAACGACTATGGCTACACCTTC	CASSPGRNDYGYTF
TRBV6-1	NA	NA	TRBJ1-3	TGTGCTTCAGAGGGGGTCGGGGGAAACACCATATATTTT	CASEGVGGNTIYF
TRBV28	NA	many	TRBJ1-5	TGTGCCAGCAGTTCATACAGGGACGGCAATCAGCCCCAGCATTTT	CASSSYRDGNQPQHF
TRBV5-1	NA	NA	TRBJ1-1	TGCGCCAGCAGCTTAGGAGAGGGGGACACTGAAGCTTTCTTT	CASSLGEGDTEAFF
TRBV19	NA	few	TRBJ2-1	TGTGCCAGTAGTCCGGGCTCCTACAATGAGCAGTTCTTC	CASSPGSYNEQFF
TRBV9	TRBD1	few	TRBJ1-6	TGTGCCAGCAGCGTGGGACAGTATAATTCACCCCTCCACTTT	CASSVGQYNSPLHF
TRBV29-1	NA	many	TRBJ2-7	TGCAGCGTCGGACAGTCATACGAGCAGTACTTC	CSVGQSYEQYF
TRBV12-3/TRBV12-4	NA	many	TRBJ2-4	TGTGCCAGCAGTTTCATAGCGGAGCTAGCCAAAAACATTCAGTACTTC	CASSFIAELAKNIQYF